The next 4 T cell receptor beta chains were all read from a single sample in a study of blood T cell repertoires in COVID-19. The method was immunoSEQ multiplex PCR; TCRdb's version includes in-frame clones alone and lacks a portion of them. The top ten clones hold about 11% of a sample with roughly 180,000 clones, roughly 80% of them seen once. Sequencing was done on a sample of PBMCs or T cells enriched from blood (not recorded which). These receptors were obtained from a man aged 40-55 years who had recovered from COVID-19.

This chain connects TRBV11-2 to TRBJ1-1; 7 bases map to TRBD1. This CDR3 region has 14 residues. V lost 5 bases, J lost 1 base, and 4 bases stayed unmatched. Germline loops: CDR1 SGHAT, CDR2 FQNNGV. The CDR3 sequence: CASSTRTGNTEAFF. As DNA, the CDR3 is TGTGCCAGCAGCACCCGGACAGGGAACACTGAAGCTTTCTTT.

This clone appeared once. The chain carries TRBV6-5 and TRBJ2-5; TRBD2 agrees at 8 bases. V gave up 6 bases and J gave up 5 bases; unmatched junction bases: 5. The CDR3 runs to 13 residues. Germline CDR1 MNHEY, CDR2 SVGAGI. In DNA form, the CDR3 reads TGTGCCAGCAGAACTGCGGGAGGCGAGACCCAGTACTTC. Translating gives CASRTAGGETQYF.

A single count supports this clone. The V and J genes are TRBV3-1 (or the pseudogene TRBV3-2) and TRBJ2-3; 7 bases agree with TRBD1. The CDR3 is 18 amino acids. Trimming cost V 0 bases and J 0 bases; bases outside gene matches: 9. Germline V gene lookup returns CDR1 LGHDT and CDR2 YNNKEL (reference sequence). This CDR3 is CASSQDGSGDRSTDTQYF. Here the CDR3 DNA reads TGTGCCAGCAGCCAAGATGGGTCAGGGGACAGAAGCACAGATACGCAGTATTTT.

The V gene is TRBV3-1 (or the pseudogene TRBV3-2), the J gene TRBJ2-1; 11 bases map to TRBD2. Germline lookup yields CDR1 LGHDT and CDR2 YNNKEL (reference sequence). The CDR3 sequence is 16 residues long. Trimming cost V 3 bases and J 3 bases; bases outside gene matches: 4. DNA for the CDR3: TGTGCCAGCAGCCAGATAGCGGGAGGGTACTACAATGAGCAGTTCTTC. Amino acid sequence: CASSQIAGGYYNEQFF.